The clone carrying this T cell receptor (beta chain) was seen at least ten times. Its specificity is unknown. The entry originates in a study of blood T cells in healthy people across ages. Notes on the study in general: Among T cells, TCR beta diversity per million cells dropped roughly linearly as age rose. Naive T cell percentage showed a strong correlation with TCR beta diversity.

Sample-barcoded 5' priming and a J-beta primer mix drove a second PCR of roughly 6 to 12 cycles. TCRdb re-called the 5' RACE reads through MiXCR, storing one row per CDR3 protein. The sample carries approximately 1.5 million distinct CDR3 sequences, about 31% recorded once. Germline CDR1 reads DFQATT; CDR2 reads SNEGSKA (reference sequence). Losses at the gene ends were 5 bases for V and 2 bases for J; bases not matched to a gene: 5. CDR3 length: 14 amino acids. The donors, aged roughly 6 to 100, were healthy Caucasians from Russia. Sequencing was carried out using blood. The chain recombines TRBV20-1 with TRBJ2-1; 8 nucleotides match TRBD2. The receptor was derived from a woman in her twenties or thirties in good health. In DNA form, the CDR3 reads TGCAGTGCTCGAGGACTAGCTACCTACAATGAGCAGTTCTTC. Protein: CSARGLATYNEQFF.